The clone carrying this T cell receptor (beta chain) was detected ten times or more. Antigen: not known. The data stem from a study of T cells in Graves' hyperthyroidism and ophthalmopathy. General study results and limits: Ophthalmopathy and stable hyperthyroidism were told apart by a 13 V-J model.

Criteria for exclusion of patients were uncontrolled infection, other autoimmune disease, pregnancy or lactation. From more than 8 ml of fresh peripheral blood, PBMCs were isolated. RNA transcripts gave rise to amplified TCR beta CDR3 regions. A set of HTBI primers served as the primers for a first-round RT-PCR of the TCR CDR3. TCRdb re-derived calls from the multiplex PCR reads in MiXCR, one entry per CDR3 protein. This sample yields around 99,000 distinct CDR3 sequences, of which 15% to 20% are seen a single time; 42% belongs to the top ten. The CDR3 covers 13 residues. CDR1 is DFQATT and CDR2 is SNEGSKA in the germline V gene (reference sequence). The V and J ends lost 2 bases and 8 bases respectively, with 12 bases between them.

This TCR came from a woman between 50 and 59 years old with Graves' hyperthyroidism. The rearrangement joins TRBV20-1 to TRBJ1-4; possible D gene TRBD1, 5 bases. Sequencing was done on a sample of blood. CDR3 residues: CSARSAEGEKLFF. The CDR3 DNA reads as TGCAGTGCTAGATCGGCTGAGGGGGAAAAACTGTTTTTT.